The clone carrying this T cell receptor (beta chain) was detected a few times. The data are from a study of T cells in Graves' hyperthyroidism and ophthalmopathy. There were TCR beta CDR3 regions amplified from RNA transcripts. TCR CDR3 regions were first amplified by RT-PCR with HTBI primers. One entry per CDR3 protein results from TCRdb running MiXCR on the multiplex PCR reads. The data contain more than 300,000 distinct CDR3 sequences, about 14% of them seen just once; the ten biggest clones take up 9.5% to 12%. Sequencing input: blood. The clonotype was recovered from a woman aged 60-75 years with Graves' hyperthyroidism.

The CDR3, as DNA: TGTGCCATCAGCCAAAGACAGGCGAACACCGGGGAGCTGTTTTTT. Translated: CAISQRQANTGELFF. V usage is TRBV10-3 and J usage is TRBJ2-2; the D gene is possibly TRBD1 (6 bases). The germline gives CDR1 ENHRY, CDR2 SYGVKD. The length of the CDR3 is 15 residues. Trimming shortened V by 6 bases and J by 0 bases, and 11 bases separated the two germline ends.